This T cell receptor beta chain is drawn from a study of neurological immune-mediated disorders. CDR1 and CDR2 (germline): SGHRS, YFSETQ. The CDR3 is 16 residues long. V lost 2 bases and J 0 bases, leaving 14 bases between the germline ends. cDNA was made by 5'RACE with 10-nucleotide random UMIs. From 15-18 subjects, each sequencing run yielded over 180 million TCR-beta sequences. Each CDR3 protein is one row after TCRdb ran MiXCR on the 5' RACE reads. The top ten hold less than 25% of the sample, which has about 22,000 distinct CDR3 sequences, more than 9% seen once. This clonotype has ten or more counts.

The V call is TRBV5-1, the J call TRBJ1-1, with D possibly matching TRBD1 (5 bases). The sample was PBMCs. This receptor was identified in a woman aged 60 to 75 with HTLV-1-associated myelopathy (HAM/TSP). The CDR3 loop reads CASSLQTGFLNTEAFF. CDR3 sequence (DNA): TGCGCCAGCAGCTTACAAACAGGATTTTTGAACACTGAAGCTTTCTTT.